One and the same sample provided the 20 T cell receptor beta chains below, sequenced in a study of T-cell reconstitution after alpha-beta-depleted transplantation in children. The TCRbeta library incorporated unique molecular identifiers. TCRdb reprocessed the PCR reads via MiXCR and lists one record per CDR3 protein. This sample has fewer than 550,000 distinct CDR3 sequences; more than 9.5% occur once, and the top ten carry 12% to 15%. The starting material was PBMCs, mostly from graft donor cells, obtained 180 days after TCRalphabeta/CD19-depleted stem cell transplant. The receptors were sampled from a female patient aged 2-15 years who had a stem cell transplant for aplastic anemia, so the T cells may come from the graft donor.

This clonotype came up a few times. The rearrangement links TRBV3-1 to TRBJ2-2, with 8 bases matching TRBD1. From germline, CDR1 is LGHDT and CDR2 YNNKEL (reference sequence). The CDR3 loop spans 16 amino acids. The trim removed 3 bases at V and 5 bases at J, leaving 8 bases unmatched. This chain's CDR3 is CASSQEDREDTGELFF. DNA of the CDR3: TGTGCCAGCAGCCAGGAGGACAGGGAAGATACCGGGGAGCTGTTTTTT.

V usage is TRBV28 and J usage is TRBJ2-1; the D is unclear. CDR1 is MDHEN, CDR2 SYDVKM, per germline. V lost 7 bases and J 7 bases, leaving 23 bases between the germline ends. The CDR3 has 16 amino acids. CDR3: CASTKTRALLLNEQFF. As DNA, the CDR3 is TGTGCCAGCACCAAAACCCGGGCCCTTCTTTTAAATGAGCAGTTCTTC.

This clonotype has only a few counts. The rearrangement uses TRBV28 and TRBJ2-5; TRBD2 matches at 10 bases. The CDR3 covers 16 residues. Germline trimming cut 6 bases from V and 5 bases from J; bases unmatched to any gene: 12. The germline V gene has CDR1 MDHEN and CDR2 SYDVKM. CDR3 sequence reads: CASRLIAGGLPETQYF. The CDR3 bases are TGTGCCAGCAGGCTGATAGCGGGAGGCCTCCCGGAGACCCAGTACTTC.

The table lists this clonotype with a few counts. The genes are TRBV20-1 and TRBJ2-1, with unresolved D. Germline CDR1 and CDR2: DFQATT and SNEGSKA (reference sequence). Between the trimmed V and J ends, which lost 5 bases and 4 bases, there was a span of 6 bases. CDR3 length: 11 residues. This chain's CDR3 is CSAGRYNEQFF. Here the CDR3 DNA reads TGCAGTGCTGGGCGGTACAATGAGCAGTTCTTC.

This clonotype was observed a few times. Germline and junction disagree at one end, which may indicate a read error. This chain links TRBV5-6 with TRBJ1-2; D is undetermined. Per germline, CDR1 SGHDT and CDR2 YYEEEE. The CDR3 loop spans 17 amino acids. The CDR3 DNA follows: TGTGCCAGCAACTTGTTGGGCCGCAACGTAGCCTCCTATGGCTACACCTTC. This gives the protein CASNLLGRNVASYGYTF.

The V call is TRBV25-1, the J call TRBJ2-2; 11 positions agree with TRBD1. The germline V gene has CDR1 MGHDK and CDR2 SYGVNS. This CDR3 is 15 amino acids long. V trimming: 3 bases; J trimming: 6 bases; junction bases outside the gene matches: 3. Written as DNA, the CDR3 is TGTGCCAGCAGTGATGGACAGGGGGCCCCCGGGGAGCTGTTTTTT. Its protein is CASSDGQGAPGELFF.

The genes are TRBV11-3 and TRBJ2-7, with unresolved D. V was cut by 5 bases and J by 4 bases, with 12 bases left in between. Germline V gene data show CDR1 as SGHNT and CDR2 as YENEEA. The CDR3 is 13 residues long. The chain's CDR3 is CASSQGSEYEQYV. The CDR3 DNA reads as TGTGCCAGCAGCCAAGGTTCAGAATACGAGCAGTACGTC.

This clonotype was found a few times. V usage is TRBV11-2 and J usage is TRBJ1-1; tentative D call: TRBD1 (6 bases). Germline CDR1 SGHAT, CDR2 FQNNGV. Trimming cost V 5 bases and J 6 bases, with 16 bases left between them. The CDR3 is 14 residues long. The CDR3 reads CASSPRVGQPEAFF. The CDR3 DNA is TGTGCCAGCAGCCCTCGCGTTGGACAGCCTGAAGCTTTCTTT.

This clonotype was counted many times. The rearrangement links TRBV5-5 to TRBJ1-2, with 9 bases lining up with TRBD1. CDR3 length: 15 amino acids. The germline CDR1 and CDR2 sequences are SGHKS and YYEKEE (reference sequence). V lost 4 bases and J lost 2; bases outside the gene matches: 6. The CDR3 nucleotides read TGTGCCAGCAGCCCGGGACAGGGCTCAAACTATGGCTACACCTTC. Protein: CASSPGQGSNYGYTF.

This clonotype was seen a handful of times. The V call is TRBV7-9, the J call TRBJ2-1, with 7 bases fitting TRBD2. Unmatched junction bases numbered 7, after V lost 5 bases and J lost 9 bases. In germline, CDR1 is SEHNR, CDR2 FQNEAQ (reference sequence). The CDR3 has 13 residues. CDR3 region: CASSLTSVSEQFF. The CDR3 bases are TGTGCCAGCAGCCTAACTAGCGTCAGTGAGCAGTTCTTC.

This chain joins TRBV7-2 and TRBJ2-3, with unresolved D. The CDR3 loop spans 13 amino acids. CDR1 and CDR2 from the germline V gene are SGHTA and FQGNSA. V dropped 0 bases and J dropped 4 bases, with 5 bases sitting between them. The CDR3 nucleotides read TGTGCCAGCAGCTTAGCTCACGCAGATACGCAGTATTTT. This gives the protein CASSLAHADTQYF.

The chain uses TRBV20-1 and TRBJ1-2, with 8 positions matching TRBD1. CDR3 length equals 13 residues. V was pared by 7 bases and J by 7 bases, with 11 bases of the junction left unmatched. CDR1 is DFQATT, CDR2 SNEGSKA, per germline (reference sequence). The CDR3 region has the DNA TGCAGTGGTCCAGGGGGCAGACGGCGTGGCTACACCTTC. It codes for CSGPGGRRRGYTF.

The chain links TRBV7-2 to TRBJ2-7; D perhaps matches TRBD2 (6 bases). Per the germline V gene, CDR1 is SGHTA and CDR2 is FQGNSA. The CDR3 runs 14 residues. V was cut by 1 base and J by 3 bases, with 10 bases left in between. CDR3 in DNA: TGTGCCAGCAGCTTAGTCGGGGGATACTACGAGCAGTACGTC. This encodes CASSLVGGYYEQYV.

There are a few counts of this clonotype. The V and J genes are TRBV4-3 and TRBJ2-1, with unresolved D. Germline V gives CDR1 LGHNA, CDR2 YSLEER. This CDR3 has 15 amino acids. V was shortened by 4 bases and J by 6 bases, with 16 bases between the two germline ends. The CDR3 region has the DNA TGCGCCAGCAGCCCTACATACACCCGGCGCAATGAGCAGTTCTTC. It encodes CASSPTYTRRNEQFF.

This clonotype occurred a few times. J is TRBJ2-1 and V is TRBV29-1; D is perhaps TRBD2 (6 bases). This CDR3 spans 13 amino acids. V was trimmed by 3 bases and J by 6 bases, leaving 12 bases between them. The germline V gene encodes CDR1 SQVTM and CDR2 ANQGSEA. This chain's CDR3 is CSVERDLLNEQFF. The CDR3, as DNA: TGCAGCGTTGAGCGGGACCTGCTCAATGAGCAGTTCTTC.

The sample holds a few counts of this clonotype. The V and J genes are TRBV7-2 and TRBJ2-1; 7 nucleotides match TRBD2. Germline CDR1 SGHTA, CDR2 FQGNSA. V gave up 0 bases and J gave up 3 bases; unmatched junction bases: 11. The CDR3 runs 18 residues. The CDR3 DNA follows: TGTGCCAGCAGCTTAGCTGTAGGGGTAGCGGGTGGCTACAATGAGCAGTTCTTC. Protein product: CASSLAVGVAGGYNEQFF.

In its sample, this clonotype was seen a few times. The CDR3 DNA sequence: TGTGCCAGCAGCTTAAATAGCGGGGCTCCAGGGACGCAGTATTTT. Protein product: CASSLNSGAPGTQYF. This chain uses TRBV7-2 with TRBJ2-3; 8 bases fit TRBD2. J was trimmed by 9 bases and V by 2 bases; bases with no gene match: 10. The CDR3 length is 15 residues. CDR1 and CDR2 from the germline V gene are SGHTA and FQGNSA.

This clonotype was observed a handful of times. The chain links TRBV2 to TRBJ1-6, with D perhaps TRBD1 (5 bases). The CDR3 contains 15 residues. Germline assignment: CDR1 SNHLY and CDR2 FYNNEI. Deletions cut 5 bases from V and 6 bases from J, with 14 bases between. CDR3 nucleotide sequence: TGTGCCAGCAGTCGCCCAGGGACGGGTAATTCACCCCTCCACTTT. Protein product: CASSRPGTGNSPLHF.

This clonotype was observed a handful of times. This chain uses TRBV14 with TRBJ1-2, with a possible D match to TRBD1 (5 bases). The CDR3 extends over 13 amino acids. V lost 3 bases and J 4 bases, leaving 9 bases between the germline ends. Germline values: CDR1 SGHDN, CDR2 FVKESK. CDR3 in DNA: TGTGCCAGCAGCCAGGGGCCTTCCTATGGCTACACCTTC. It codes for CASSQGPSYGYTF.

This clonotype occurred a few times. V and J are TRBV5-1 and TRBJ2-7; D is ambiguous. Trimming cost V 1 base and J 5 bases, with 13 bases left between them. Germline V gene sequence: CDR1 SGHRS, CDR2 YFSETQ. The CDR3 is 14 amino acids. Written as DNA, the CDR3 is TGCGCCAGCAGCTTGTCTACACGCCCCGACGAGCAGTACTTC. It is translated as CASSLSTRPDEQYF.